A selection of T cell receptor beta chains follows, all from one sample in a study of blood T cell repertoires in COVID-19. The assay was immunoSEQ multiplex PCR, and TCRdb's table has in-frame clones only and misses some. The sample gives hundreds of thousands of clones, about 90% of which show up once; 3.5% to 4% is in the top ten. The specimen sequenced was PBMCs or T cells enriched from blood (not recorded which). These receptors all come from a woman aged 25 to 45 with acute COVID-19. CDR3s include the opening cysteine and the closing phenylalanine or tryptophan. A D gene is named only where the DNA matches it firmly. Clone size is given for some rows only: seen once, a few or many times, or a class if the clone is expanded.

d_gene	j_gene	v_gene	abundance	CDR3nt	CDR3aa
NA	TRBJ2-7	TRBV14	NA	TGTGCCAGCAGCCAAGCTGGGGGGGCCAGCTCCTACGAGCAGTACTTC	CASSQAGGASSYEQYF
NA	TRBJ2-1	TRBV7-2	NA	TGTGCCAGCAGCCCCCTGAGTAATGAGCAGTTCTTC	CASSPLSNEQFF
TRBD2	TRBJ2-2	TRBV4-2	NA	TGTGCCAGCAGCCAAGTTAGCGGGTGGGCCACCGGGGAGCTGTTTTTT	CASSQVSGWATGELFF
NA	TRBJ1-1	TRBV19	once	TGTGCCAGTAGGCCCCGTCAGGATGATGAAGCTTTCTTT	CASRPRQDDEAFF
TRBD2	TRBJ2-2	TRBV7-9	NA	TGTGCCAGCAGCTCCAGCGGGGGGACCGGGGAGCTGTTTTTT	CASSSSGGTGELFF
TRBD1	TRBJ1-2	TRBV5-1	NA	TGCGCCAGCAGCTTTGGACAGGGATATGGCTACACCTTC	CASSFGQGYGYTF
NA	TRBJ2-5	TRBV6-5	NA	TGTGCCAGCAGCCCCCGTACCGGGGTCGGGGAGACCCAGTACTTC	CASSPRTGVGETQYF
TRBD1	TRBJ1-4	TRBV5-4	once	TGTGCCAGCAGCCAGACAGGGGTACGTGAAAAACTGTTTTTT	CASSQTGVREKLFF
TRBD1	TRBJ2-7	TRBV10-3	NA	TGTGCCGGAAGGACAGGGGGCTCCTACGAGCAGTACTTC	CAGRTGGSYEQYF
TRBD1	TRBJ1-1	TRBV9	NA	TGTGCCAGCAGCGTAGTTGCAGGGGGCGTCACTGAAGCTTTCTTT	CASSVVAGGVTEAFF
NA	TRBJ2-7	TRBV3-1/TRBV3-2	NA	TGTGCCAGCAGCTCACCTGGGCGCGAGCAGTACTTC	CASSSPGREQYF
NA	TRBJ1-1	TRBV3-1/TRBV3-2	NA	TGTGCCAGCAGCCAGCGTGCTGGGAACACTGAAGCTTTCTTT	CASSQRAGNTEAFF
TRBD1	TRBJ2-1	TRBV5-1	once	TGCGCCAGCAGCTTACAACAGGGGTACAATGAGCAGTTCTTC	CASSLQQGYNEQFF
NA	TRBJ1-1	TRBV6-2/TRBV6-3	NA	TGTGCCAGCAGCCCCCAGGGAGGGGACACTGAAGCTTTCTTT	CASSPQGGDTEAFF
NA	TRBJ1-6	TRBV30	NA	TGTGCCTGGAGTGTGGAAGGGAGTGAGAATTCACCCCTCCACTTT	CAWSVEGSENSPLHF
TRBD2	TRBJ2-7	TRBV25-1	NA	TGTGCCAGCAGTGACGGGAGGGGGGCAGGGTTCTACGAGCAGTACTTC	CASSDGRGAGFYEQYF